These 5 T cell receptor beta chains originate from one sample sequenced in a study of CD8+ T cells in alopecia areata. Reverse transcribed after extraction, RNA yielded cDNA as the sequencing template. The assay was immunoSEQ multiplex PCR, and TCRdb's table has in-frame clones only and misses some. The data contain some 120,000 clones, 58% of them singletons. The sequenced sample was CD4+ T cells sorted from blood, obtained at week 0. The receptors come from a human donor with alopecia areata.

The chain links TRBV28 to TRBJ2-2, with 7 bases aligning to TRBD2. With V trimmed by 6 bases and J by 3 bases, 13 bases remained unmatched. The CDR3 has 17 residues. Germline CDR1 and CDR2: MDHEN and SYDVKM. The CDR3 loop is CASRGQRGKLDTGELFF. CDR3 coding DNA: TGTGCCAGCAGAGGGCAGCGGGGAAAGTTGGACACCGGGGAGCTGTTTTTT.

The CDR3 loop reads CASSPGQYTEAFF. The CDR3 bases are TGTGCCAGCTCACCTGGACAGTACACTGAAGCTTTCTTT. This chain connects TRBV18 to TRBJ1-1; D perhaps matches TRBD1 (6 bases). This CDR3 region has 13 residues. Germline V gives CDR1 KGHSH, CDR2 LQKENI. The V gene lost 3 bases and the J gene lost 3 bases, with 8 bases spanning the gap.

The CDR3 DNA reads as TGTGCCAGCAATCCCAGAGGTTACGAGCAGTACTTC. This gives the protein CASNPRGYEQYF. V gene TRBV6-6 combines with J gene TRBJ2-7; D ambiguous. CDR1 and CDR2 (germline): MNHNY, SVGAGI (reference sequence). The CDR3 is made up of 12 amino acids. V was shortened by 7 bases and J by 4 bases, with 11 bases between the two germline ends.

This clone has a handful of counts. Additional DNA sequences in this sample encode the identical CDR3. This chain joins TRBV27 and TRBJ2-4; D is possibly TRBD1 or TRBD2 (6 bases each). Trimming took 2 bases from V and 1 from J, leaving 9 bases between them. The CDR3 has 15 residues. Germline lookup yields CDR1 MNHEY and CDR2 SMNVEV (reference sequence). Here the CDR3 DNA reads TGTGCCAGCAGTTTAGGGGGGCGGGCCAAAAACATTCAGTACTTC. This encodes CASSLGGRAKNIQYF.

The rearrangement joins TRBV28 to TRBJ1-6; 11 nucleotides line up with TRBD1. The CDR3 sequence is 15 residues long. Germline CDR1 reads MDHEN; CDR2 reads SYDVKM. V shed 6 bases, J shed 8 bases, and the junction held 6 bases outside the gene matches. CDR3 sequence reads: CASRGGQGEYSPLHF. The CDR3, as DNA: TGTGCCAGCAGGGGGGGACAGGGGGAGTATTCACCCCTCCACTTT.